This T cell receptor (beta chain) comes out of a study of T-cell reconstitution after alpha-beta-depleted transplantation in children. Study results and limitations: From surviving recipient T cells and thymic progenitors came the high day-60 TCRbeta diversity observed in some patients. Reportedly, roughly two months post-transplant, alpha-beta T cells arose from several hundred expanded graft clones. It was newly produced T cells that mostly accounted for T-cell counts and diversity one year after transplant.

This clonotype has a handful of counts. Its matching antigen is unknown. One base away lies a much larger clone, so this may be a sequencing read error. Unique molecular identifiers were used to barcode this TCRbeta library. TCRdb reprocessed the PCR reads with MiXCR, giving one entry per CDR3 protein. The data hold about 200,000 distinct CDR3 sequences, with around 7.7% observed a single time. The V and J ends lost 3 bases and 2 bases respectively, with 7 bases between them. Germline assignment: CDR1 SQVTM and CDR2 ANQGSEA. This CDR3 is built from 12 residues. The specimen comprised PBMCs, mostly from graft donor cells, sampled 360 days after TCRalphabeta/CD19-depleted stem cell transplant. V usage is TRBV29-1 and J usage is TRBJ2-5; TRBD1 or TRBD2 may be the D gene (5 bases each). The clonotype originates from a male patient under 10 years old who had a stem cell transplant for acute myeloid leukemia, so the T cells may come from the graft donor. CDR3 sequence reads: CSVEGRQETQYF. The CDR3 DNA reads as TGCAGCGTTGAGGGACGGCAAGAGACCCAGTACTTC.